This T cell receptor beta chain appears in the sequencing data of a study of shared clonotypes between healthy human individuals (dated by TCRdb to about 2020). Regarding the complete study: The cohort included a few men and two women between 18 and 49 years of age. For each donor, three plates each were used for CD4 naive and CD4 memory, two plates were used for CD8 naive, and one plate was used for CD8 memory. To estimate repertoire size and how much clonotype sharing occurs between individuals, the study deeply sequenced the blood TCR repertoires of about five healthy adults. To increase sequencing depth and limit assay-specific biases, TCR repertoire library preparation and sequencing were carried out by different laboratories using diverse techniques. Each donor's leukapheresis produced roughly between roughly 0.85 and 9.5 billion PBMCs.

From the cysteine up to the phenylalanine, the CDR3 has a length of 14 residues. Here the CDR3 DNA is all that survives: 42 bases in frame from base 1. For CDR1 and CDR2, the germline V gene (reference sequence) lists SGHKS and YYEKEE. Relative to germline, V is 4 bases shorter and J is 1 base shorter, with 9 bases between their ends. The donors were healthy, HIV-negative adults with no recently reported acute infections or vaccinations. Every donor was a Caucasian adult residing in Nashville, Tennessee, USA. CD4+ T cells were enriched by magnetic negative selection; naive cells were then positively selected on CD45RA, and the negative fraction formed the memory subset. Blood was collected by leukapheresis, and PBMCs were isolated by Ficoll-Histopaque density gradient centrifugation and then cryopreserved in liquid nitrogen vapor phase. Purity and quantity of every magnetically sorted T cell population were checked by analytical flow cytometry. Genomic DNA was isolated from every sorted fraction and measured by UV absorbance on a Nanodrop 2000c.

Using the deep immunoSEQ assay, TCR CDR3 regions were amplified from genomic DNA by multiplex PCR. Genomic DNA extracted from each cell subset was distributed evenly over all wells of several immunoSEQ 96-well plates, and each plate served as one replicate. Each replicate PCR for sorted subsets received about 220 ng genomic DNA, equal to roughly 29,000 T cell genomes. The purified libraries were quantified using a Qubit 3.0 fluorometer, sized with a Bioanalyzer 2100, and then quantified again using the KAPA Library Quantification kit. Every immunoSEQ 96-well plate was sequenced on a separate single-read 150-cycle Illumina NextSeq 550 flow cell. Per the source publication's procedure: Because the immunoSEQ output held only junctional sequences and lacked quality scores, the filtering could not match the filtering applied to full-length reads. Sequences were annotated with PyIR, a Python wrapper for IgBLAST v1.9, using IMGT germline references to assign V/J genes and CDR3. Reads were filtered out if the reads had weak V/J assignments (E-value above 1e-6), no CDR3, stop codons, out-of-frame junctions, or ambiguous translated residues. A V3J clonotype was defined by an identical inferred V gene, J gene, and CDR3 amino acid sequence. To compute the percentage overlap between repertoires, the number of shared unique clonotypes was divided by the size of the smaller repertoire. RTK rarefaction, the Chao1 estimator, and Recon v2.1 estimates of unobserved clonotypes were used to assess repertoire richness. OLGA was used to compute generation probabilities for all TCRbeta clonotypes that the gDNA method yielded from a handful of donors. This immuneACCESS table, as held by TCRdb, lists in-frame sequences with V and J called but not all clones. Of the missing ones, under half trace to an unresolved V gene in checked studies; the others have no known cause. The V and J calls and clone size come from that table; D and trimming were worked out from the DNA. The sample includes about 610,000 clones, with roughly 97% observed a single time. Of the sample, about 0.06% is held by the ten largest clones.

Overall study results and their limits: Incomplete sequencing was indicated by rarefaction of sorted-subset datasets, despite the large sequencing depth. Naive subsets generally had larger estimated clonotype richness than memory subsets did. When a handful of donors were compared, the shared fraction of clonotypes was about 5% for naive CD4, roughly 3.3% for naive CD8, 2% to 2.5% for memory CD4, and around 0.4% for memory CD8. Higher generation probabilities were observed for clonotypes shared by all four sorted-subset donors than for non-shared clonotypes. Sampling was restricted to blood, and TCR repertoires in tissues likely differ from the TCR repertoires found in blood. Based on pairwise subsampling, the degree of clonotype sharing among donors was expected to be affected by sequencing depth. The small number of donors limited the genetic and exposure-history diversity represented.

A word on this clone: Its antigen is currently not known. It has no much larger one-base neighbor in the sample; base qualities were not kept.

The receptor chain draws on TRBV5-5 and TRBJ1-3, with the D gene not clear enough to name. Sequenced input: naive CD4+ T cells sorted from blood. The cell subset or site label corresponds to: CD45RA+ positively selected. The sequence came from a woman in her thirties in good health. The base sequence is TGTGCCAGCAGCCCGACGGGATCTGGAAACACCATATATTTT. This sequence encodes CASSPTGSGNTIYF.